This T cell receptor beta chain is drawn from a study of blood T cell repertoires in COVID-19. Germline assignment: CDR1 SEHNR and CDR2 FQNEAQ (reference sequence). This CDR3 region has 14 residues. Original handling: Amplifying reference gene primers gave estimates of nucleated cell counts. Measured with immunoSEQ multiplex PCR; TCRdb has only the in-frame clones, and not every one. V, J and clone size derive from that table, while D and trimming were established from the DNA sequence. The table records 180,000 or so clones, more than 80% of them present only once. This clone came up once. The junction shows a germline mismatch at one end, possibly a read error.

Material: PBMCs or T cells enriched from blood (not recorded which). This receptor was obtained from a man aged 35-49 years who had recovered from COVID-19. The chain recombines TRBV7-9 with TRBJ2-7; D may be TRBD2 (6 bases). The CDR3 region is CASSLGGEGPHLVF. DNA for the CDR3: TGTGCCAGCAGCTTGGGGGGAGAAGGGCCCCACTTGGTGTTC.